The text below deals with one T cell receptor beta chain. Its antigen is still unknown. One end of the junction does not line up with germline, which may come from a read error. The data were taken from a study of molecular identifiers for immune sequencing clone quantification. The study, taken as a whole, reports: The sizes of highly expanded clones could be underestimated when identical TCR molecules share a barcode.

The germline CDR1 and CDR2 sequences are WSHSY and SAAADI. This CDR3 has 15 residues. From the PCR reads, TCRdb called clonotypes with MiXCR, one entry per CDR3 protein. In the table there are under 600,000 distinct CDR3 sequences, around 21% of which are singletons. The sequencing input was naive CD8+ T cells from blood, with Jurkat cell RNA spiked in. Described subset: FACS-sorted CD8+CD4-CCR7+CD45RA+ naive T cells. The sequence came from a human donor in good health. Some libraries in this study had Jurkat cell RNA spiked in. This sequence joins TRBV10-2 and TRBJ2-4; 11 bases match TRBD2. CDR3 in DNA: TGCGCCAGCAGCCCGGGACTAGCGGACAAAAACATTCGGTACTTC. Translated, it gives CASSPGLADKNIRYF.